This T cell receptor beta chain was retrieved from a study of cytomegalovirus exposure and HLA in healthy donors. The PCR used 60 Vbeta and 13 Jbeta primers. Using immunoSEQ multiplex PCR, the repertoire was profiled, and TCRdb retains in-frame clones only, with some absent. Counted here are 130,000 or so clones, 60% to 80% occurring once; the ten biggest clones make up 4.2%. The junction had 10 bases not matched to a gene; V was cut back by 9 bases and J by 2 bases. Germline V gene lookup returns CDR1 MRHNA and CDR2 SNTAGT. The CDR3 has 15 amino acids. The chain combines TRBV6-4 with TRBJ2-7; 10 nucleotides line up with TRBD2. This receptor was taken from a man between 50 and 59 years old in good health and CMV-seropositive. The sequenced sample was PBMCs. CDR3 loop: CARGFQREGPYEQYF. The CDR3 DNA is TGTGCCAGAGGGTTTCAGCGGGAGGGCCCCTACGAGCAGTACTTC.